This is a list of T cell receptor beta chains from one sample in a study of OX40 agonist ivuxolimab in advanced cancers. TCRdb's copy holds only in-frame clones and misses some; the assay was immunoSEQ multiplex PCR. The sample holds approximately 98,000 clones; roughly 80% are singletons and the top ten take less than 6%. This specimen was CD4+ or CD8+ T cells sorted from blood, taken in a trial of the OX40 agonist ivuxolimab. These receptors all come from an adult with an advanced solid tumor such as melanoma, head and neck, liver or kidney cancer. The CDR3 runs from the conserved cysteine through the conserved F or W. A D gene is named only where the DNA matches it firmly. Expanded clones are given a class, and other clones once, few, many or no size at all.

D	size	V	J	DNA	CDR3
-	-	TRBV10-1	TRBJ1-4	TGCGCCAGCAGTGAGTCGGGGACTGAGAATGAAAAACTGTTTTTT	CASSESGTENEKLFF
TRBD2	-	TRBV4-2	TRBJ2-1	TGTGCCAGCAGCCAAGTGACTAGCGGGCTCAATGAGCAGTTCTTC	CASSQVTSGLNEQFF
TRBD2	once	TRBV5-6	TRBJ2-7	TGTGCCAGCAGCTTGAGGACTAGCGGGAGTAACTACGAGCAGTACTTC	CASSLRTSGSNYEQYF
TRBD1	-	TRBV23-1	TRBJ1-5	TGCGCCAGCAGTCACACAGACAGGGAACATGGCAATCAGCCCCAGCATTTT	CASSHTDREHGNQPQHF
TRBD1	few	TRBV7-9	TRBJ1-6	TGTGCCAGCAGCTTTGGACAGGGGGAAAGTTCACCCCTCCACTTT	CASSFGQGESSPLHF
TRBD2	-	TRBV5-1	TRBJ2-1	TGCGCCAGCAGCTTGGCGGGTAGACTAGCGGGCCCCAATGAGCAGTTCTTC	CASSLAGRLAGPNEQFF
-	few	TRBV5-1	TRBJ2-1	TGCGCCAGCAGCTTGTATAGCGGTTACAATGAGCAGTTCTTC	CASSLYSGYNEQFF
-	-	TRBV2	TRBJ2-2	TGTGCCAGCAGTGAAGGTGGGGCGCACACCGGGGAGCTGTTTTTT	CASSEGGAHTGELFF
-	-	TRBV2	TRBJ1-5	TGTGCCAGCAGCGGCAGGCCGATTCGGGCCCAGCATTTT	CASSGRPIRAQHF
TRBD1	-	TRBV6-5	TRBJ1-1	TGTGCCAGCAGTACCAGGACAGGGGGAGCTTTCTTT	CASSTRTGGAFF
TRBD2	-	TRBV28	TRBJ2-1	TGTGCCAGCAGTGTTCCGGGACTAGCCATCGGGCTAGGGTCCTACAATGAGCAGTTCTTC	CASSVPGLAIGLGSYNEQFF
-	once	TRBV18	TRBJ2-1	TGTGCCAGCTCACCAATTGACTCCTACAATGAGCAGTTCTTC	CASSPIDSYNEQFF
-	-	TRBV6-1	TRBJ1-2	TGTGCCAGCAGCAACTTGGCTTTAGGCTACACCTTC	CASSNLALGYTF
TRBD1	-	TRBV6-6	TRBJ1-2	TGTGCCAGCTCCTCCCCAGGGGGCCCTAGTGGGGGCTACACCTTC	CASSSPGGPSGGYTF
-	-	TRBV7-8	TRBJ2-2	TGCGCCAGCAGCCAAGCGTGGGGAGTACGAACCGGGGAGCTGTTTTTT	CASSQAWGVRTGELFF
TRBD1	-	TRBV7-2	TRBJ1-4	TGTGCCAGCAGCCGACAGGGGCCCCCTAATGAAAAACTGTTTTTT	CASSRQGPPNEKLFF
TRBD1	-	TRBV10-3	TRBJ2-7	TGTGCCAGCAGTCCCGGGACAGCCAAAACGTACTTC	CASSPGTAKTYF
-	-	TRBV27	TRBJ2-7	TGTGAGACGGGAGGGGGCAGAAATTACGAGCAGTACTTC	CETGGGRNYEQYF
-	-	TRBV4-3	TRBJ2-3	TGCGCCAGCAGCCAAGAGATCACCCCAGATACGCAGTATTTT	CASSQEITPDTQYF
TRBD1	-	TRBV18	TRBJ1-5	TGTGCCAGCTCACCACCGGGACAGGGGGCAAGCCAGCCCCAGCATTTT	CASSPPGQGASQPQHF
TRBD1	-	TRBV29-1	TRBJ2-5	TGCAGCGTTGAAGATATTAAGGGACAGCTCCAAGAGACCCAGTACTTC	CSVEDIKGQLQETQYF